The clone carrying this T cell receptor beta chain appeared a few times. The antigen is not known. This specimen comes from a study of cytomegalovirus exposure and HLA in healthy donors. Study conclusions and caveats: An observed cluster of highly shared sequence variants was recorded as a likely sequencing artifact. The analysis excluded some indistinguishable V segments, including TRBV6-2 and TRBV6-3.

Both 60 Vbeta primers and 13 Jbeta primers went into the PCR. The assay was immunoSEQ multiplex PCR, and TCRdb's table has in-frame clones only and misses some. The sample includes around 140,000 clones, around 78% of them seen just once. CDR3 length: 15 amino acids. V lost 4 bases, J lost 2 bases, and 8 bases stayed unmatched. Germline V gene lookup returns CDR1 MDHEN and CDR2 SYDVKM. The rearrangement joins TRBV28 to TRBJ2-7; TRBD1 matches at 7 bases. This TCR derives from a female donor in good health and CMV-seropositive. Sequencing was done on a sample of PBMCs. CDR3 DNA: TGTGCCAGCAGTTCGCCGGGACAGCCTACCTACGAGCAGTACTTC. Its translation is CASSSPGQPTYEQYF.